Listed here are 7 T cell receptor beta chains from one sample, sequenced in a study of Ad26.COV2.S vaccination and SARS-CoV-2 variants. Treatment specified: about 20 received Ad26.COV2.S at low or high dose, single or two shots; roughly five received placebo; per-sample allocation not given. Sampling happened 63 days after the first vaccine or placebo injection. Data came from immunoSEQ multiplex PCR; TCRdb stores just in-frame clones and leaves some out. In the table there are about 440,000 clones, about nine tenths of which are singletons. The sequencing here drew on peripheral blood, taken in a trial of Ad26.COV2.S vaccine versus placebo. Receptors originate from a person between 18 and 65 years old who received the Ad26.COV2.S COVID-19 vaccine or a placebo.

This chain uses TRBV4-3 with TRBJ2-2, with a tentative D call TRBD1 (6 bases). Trimming removed 5 bases at V and 5 bases at J, with 9 bases between. The germline V gene encodes CDR1 LGHNA and CDR2 YSLEER. The CDR3 contains 13 residues. The CDR3 loop reads CASSEQGTGELFF. The CDR3, as DNA: TGCGCCAGCAGCGAACAGGGAACCGGGGAGCTGTTTTTT.

The rearrangement uses TRBV28 and TRBJ2-3, with D hard to call. V dropped 2 bases and J dropped 9 bases, with 9 bases sitting between them. This CDR3 spans 12 amino acids. The germline gives CDR1 MDHEN, CDR2 SYDVKM. The CDR3 DNA reads as TGTGCCAGCAGTTTAATAACCCCCACGCAGTATTTT. Protein sequence: CASSLITPTQYF.

The rearrangement joins TRBV6-1 to TRBJ2-6; TRBD2 aligns across 9 bases. The CDR3 has 17 residues. The V and J ends lost 2 bases and 0 bases, in that order; junction bases with no gene match: 2. Germline V gene lookup returns CDR1 MNHNS and CDR2 SASEGT. CDR3 amino acids: CASSELTSGSGANVLTF. The CDR3 DNA reads as TGTGCCAGCAGTGAACTGACTAGCGGCTCTGGGGCCAACGTCCTGACTTTC.

The chain couples TRBV7-2 to TRBJ2-7; D is unresolved. This CDR3 spans 15 amino acids. CDR1 SGHTA and CDR2 FQGNSA come from the germline V gene. The V end lost 4 bases, the J end lost 0 bases, and 13 bases lay between the germline ends. Here the CDR3 reads CASSSDWHLSYEQYF. The DNA for the CDR3 is TGTGCCAGCAGCTCTGACTGGCACCTCTCCTACGAGCAGTACTTC.

The chain recombines TRBV7-8 with TRBJ1-4; D call uncertain. Germline CDR1 SGHVS, CDR2 FQNEAQ. Trimming left V 5 bases short and J 7 bases short, with 17 bases between. The CDR3 loop spans 15 amino acids. The chain's CDR3 is CASSPRTGWGEKLFF. CDR3 in DNA: TGTGCCAGCAGCCCGCGGACGGGCTGGGGTGAAAAACTGTTTTTT.

The J gene is TRBJ2-3, the V gene TRBV7-2; D may be TRBD2 (6 bases). There are 17 residues in the CDR3. Trimming stripped 3 bases from V and 1 base from J, with 17 bases between. The germline CDR1 and CDR2 sequences are SGHTA and FQGNSA. The CDR3 here is CASSLGGRGSRTDTQYF. CDR3 in DNA: TGTGCCAGCAGCTTGGGGGGTCGGGGCAGTCGCACAGATACGCAGTATTTT.

The genes are TRBV5-1 and TRBJ1-4, with a possible D match to TRBD1 (6 bases). The CDR3 spans 16 residues. V was clipped by 2 bases and J by 5 bases, with 16 bases between them. In germline, CDR1 is SGHRS, CDR2 YFSETQ. The CDR3 nucleotides read TGCGCCAGCAGCTTCGGGGGGCAAACCCGGAATGAAAAACTGTTTTTT. Its protein is CASSFGGQTRNEKLFF.